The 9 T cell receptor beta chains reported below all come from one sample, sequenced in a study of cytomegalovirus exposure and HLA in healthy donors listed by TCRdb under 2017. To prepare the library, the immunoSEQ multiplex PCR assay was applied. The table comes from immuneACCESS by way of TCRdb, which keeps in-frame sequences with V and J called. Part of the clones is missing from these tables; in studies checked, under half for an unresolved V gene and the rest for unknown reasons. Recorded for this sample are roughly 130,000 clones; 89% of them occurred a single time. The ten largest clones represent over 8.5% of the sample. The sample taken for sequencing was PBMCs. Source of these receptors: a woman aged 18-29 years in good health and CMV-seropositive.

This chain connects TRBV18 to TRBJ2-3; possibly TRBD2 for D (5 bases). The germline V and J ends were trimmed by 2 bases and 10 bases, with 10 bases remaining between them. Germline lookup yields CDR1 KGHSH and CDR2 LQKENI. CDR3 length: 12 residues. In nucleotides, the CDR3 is TGTGCCAGCTCACCAATAACCGGGGCGCAGTATTTT. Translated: CASSPITGAQYF.

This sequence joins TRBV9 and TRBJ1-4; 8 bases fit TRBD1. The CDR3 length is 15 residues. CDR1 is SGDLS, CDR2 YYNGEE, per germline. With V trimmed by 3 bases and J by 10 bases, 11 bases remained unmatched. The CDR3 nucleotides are TGTGCCAGCAGCGCTGTCGGACAGGGATCGGGAAAACTGTTTTTT. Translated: CASSAVGQGSGKLFF.

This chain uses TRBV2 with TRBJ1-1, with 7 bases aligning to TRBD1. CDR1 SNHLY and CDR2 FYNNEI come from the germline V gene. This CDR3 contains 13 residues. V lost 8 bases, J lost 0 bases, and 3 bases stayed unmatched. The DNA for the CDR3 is TGTGCCAGCGGGGACAGTATGAACACTGAAGCTTTCTTT. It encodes CASGDSMNTEAFF.

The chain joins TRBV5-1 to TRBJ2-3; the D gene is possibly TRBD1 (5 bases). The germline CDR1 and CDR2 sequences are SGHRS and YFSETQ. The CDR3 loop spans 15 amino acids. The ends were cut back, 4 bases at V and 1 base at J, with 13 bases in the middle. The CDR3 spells CASSQQGIGTDTQYF. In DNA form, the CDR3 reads TGCGCCAGCAGCCAGCAGGGAATAGGCACAGATACGCAGTATTTT.

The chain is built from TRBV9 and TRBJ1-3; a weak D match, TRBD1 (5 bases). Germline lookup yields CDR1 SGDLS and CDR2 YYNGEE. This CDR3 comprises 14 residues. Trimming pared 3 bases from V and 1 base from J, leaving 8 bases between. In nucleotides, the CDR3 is TGTGCCAGCAGCGATCAGGGTTCTGGAAACACCATATATTTT. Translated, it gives CASSDQGSGNTIYF.

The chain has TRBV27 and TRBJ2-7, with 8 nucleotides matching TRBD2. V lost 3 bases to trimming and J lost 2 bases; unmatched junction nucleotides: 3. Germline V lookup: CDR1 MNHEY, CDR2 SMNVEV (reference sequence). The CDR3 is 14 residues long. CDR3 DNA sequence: TGTGCCAGCAGTTTCGGTAGCGGGGCCTACGAGCAGTACTTC. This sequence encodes CASSFGSGAYEQYF.

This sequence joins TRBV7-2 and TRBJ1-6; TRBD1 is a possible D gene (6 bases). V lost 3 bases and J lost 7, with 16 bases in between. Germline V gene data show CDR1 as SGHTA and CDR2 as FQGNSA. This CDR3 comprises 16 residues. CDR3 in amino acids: CASSFIRGQKNSPLHF. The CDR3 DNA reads TGTGCCAGCAGCTTCATCCGAGGACAGAAAAATTCACCCCTCCACTTT.

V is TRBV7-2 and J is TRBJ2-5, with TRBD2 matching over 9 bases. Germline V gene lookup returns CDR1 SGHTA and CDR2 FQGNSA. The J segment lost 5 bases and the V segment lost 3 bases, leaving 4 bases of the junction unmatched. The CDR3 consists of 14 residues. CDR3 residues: CASSLRGGRETQYF. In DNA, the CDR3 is TGTGCCAGCAGCTTGCGGGGGGGCCGGGAGACCCAGTACTTC. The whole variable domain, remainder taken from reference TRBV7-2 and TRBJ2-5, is GAGVSQSPSNKVTEKGKDVELRCDPISGHTALYWYRQSLGQGLEFLIYFQGNSAPDKSGLPSDRFSAERTGGSVSTLTIQRTQQEDSAVYLCASSLRGGRETQYFGPGTRLLVL.

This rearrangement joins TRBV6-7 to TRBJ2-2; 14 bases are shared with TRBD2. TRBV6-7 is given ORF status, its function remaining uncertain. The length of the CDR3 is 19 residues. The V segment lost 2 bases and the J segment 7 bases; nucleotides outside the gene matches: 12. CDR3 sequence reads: CASSYVGTSGGNLNGELFF. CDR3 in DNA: TGTGCCAGCAGTTACGTGGGGACTAGCGGGGGAAATCTGAACGGGGAGCTGTTTTTT.